One and the same sample provided the 9 T cell receptor beta chains below, sequenced in a study of beta chain features in type 1 diabetes. These TCRs are of unknown antigen specificity. Sequenced material consisted of expressed TCRB transcripts (all of the isolated RNA was reverse transcribed). Only in-frame clones appear in the TCRdb table, and some are missing; sequencing was by immunoSEQ multiplex PCR. The repertoire holds around 260,000 clones, with roughly 21% as singletons. Study observations and caveats: Shorter TCRB CDR3s, moderately but significantly so, marked every one of the four CD4+ subsets in Type 1 diabetes patients.

What was sequenced was naive CD4+ T cells from blood. Source of these receptors: a woman in her 40s with type 1 diabetes.

This clone occurred a few times. This chain links TRBV7-9 with TRBJ2-7; 10 nucleotides agree with TRBD1. Per the germline V gene, CDR1 is SEHNR and CDR2 is FQNEAQ (reference sequence). CDR3 length: 16 amino acids. The ends lost 5 bases at V and 5 bases at J; junction bases unmatched: 12. In DNA, the CDR3 is TGTGCCAGCAGCCCAGTGACAGGGGGCGCTTCTCACGAGCAGTACTTC. Protein sequence: CASSPVTGGASHEQYF.

V and J are TRBV2 and TRBJ1-6; tentative D call: TRBD1 (5 bases). V lost 7 bases and J lost 12, with 25 bases in between. The CDR3 extends over 16 amino acids. Germline V gives CDR1 SNHLY, CDR2 FYNNEI. CDR3 DNA sequence: TGTGCCAGCATAATCCCACAACCGGGGGGGATCGGACCCCTCCACTTT. Translation: CASIIPQPGGIGPLHF. The complete variable domain, with remaining parts taken from reference TRBV2 and TRBJ1-6, reads EPEVTQTPSHQVTQMGQEVILRCVPISNHLYFYWYRQILGQKVEFLVSFYNNEISEKSEIFDDQFSVERPDGSNFTLKIRSTKLEDSAMYFCASIIPQPGGIGPLHFGNGTRLTVT.

This clone was seen only a few times. The V call is TRBV30, the J call TRBJ2-1; 12 bases agree with TRBD2. There are 14 residues in the CDR3. J lost 5 bases, V lost 2 bases, and 1 base had no gene match. Germline CDR1 and CDR2: GTSNPN and SVGIG (reference sequence). The CDR3 protein is CAWSTSGRNNEQFF. The CDR3 DNA sequence: TGTGCCTGGAGTACTAGCGGGAGGAACAATGAGCAGTTCTTC. The full variable domain, completed using reference TRBV30 and TRBJ2-1, is SQTIHQWPATLVQPVGSPLSLECTVEGTSNPNLYWYRQAAGRGLQLLFYSVGIGQISSEVPQNLSASRPQDRQFILSSKKLLLSDSGFYLCAWSTSGRNNEQFFGPGTRLTVL.

This clone was seen only a few times. This chain joins TRBV6-5 and TRBJ2-1; TRBD2 is a possible D gene (6 bases). CDR1 and CDR2 from the germline V gene are MNHEY and SVGAGI. The length of the CDR3 is 15 residues. With 2 bases removed from V and 2 bases from J, the gap between germline ends came to 10 bases. DNA for the CDR3: TGTGCCAGCAGTTACGCGGGGACTCCCTACAATGAGCAGTTCTTC. Residues: CASSYAGTPYNEQFF.

This clone has only a few counts. The chain has TRBV2 and TRBJ1-5; the D gene is possibly TRBD1 (5 bases). The CDR3 runs to 13 residues. Germline V gene lookup returns CDR1 SNHLY and CDR2 FYNNEI. Trimming removed 4 bases at V and 1 base at J, with 5 bases between. The CDR3 nucleotides are TGTGCCAGCAGTGGACAGAGCAATCAGCCCCAGCATTTT. It encodes CASSGQSNQPQHF. The entire variable domain, with the rest obtained from reference TRBV2 and TRBJ1-5, is as follows: EPEVTQTPSHQVTQMGQEVILRCVPISNHLYFYWYRQILGQKVEFLVSFYNNEISEKSEIFDDQFSVERPDGSNFTLKIRSTKLEDSAMYFCASSGQSNQPQHFGDGTRLSIL.

The V gene is TRBV9, the J gene TRBJ2-1, with D hard to call. Germline V gene data show CDR1 as SGDLS and CDR2 as YYNGEE. CDR3 length: 12 residues. V was cut by 4 bases and J by 9 bases, with 11 bases left in between. This chain's CDR3 is CASSPVGFEQFF. In nucleotides, the CDR3 is TGTGCCAGCAGCCCTGTTGGCTTTGAGCAGTTCTTC.

The chain is built from TRBV5-1 and TRBJ2-1; perhaps TRBD2 as D (6 bases). CDR1 is SGHRS and CDR2 is YFSETQ in the germline V gene. The V gene lost 0 bases and the J gene lost 9 bases, with 10 bases spanning the gap. The CDR3 spans 13 residues. CDR3: CASSLGGVAEQFF. For the CDR3, the DNA is TGCGCCAGCAGCTTGGGCGGGGTTGCTGAGCAGTTCTTC.

This clone occurred a few times. CDR3 nucleotide sequence: TGTGCCAGCAGCCCCGCTAACTATGGCTACACCTTC. Translating it yields CASSPANYGYTF. This chain joins TRBV4-2 and TRBJ1-2; the D is unclear. The germline V gene has CDR1 LGHNA and CDR2 YNFKEQ. CDR3 length equals 12 residues. V gave up 4 bases and J gave up 0 bases, with 3 bases separating them.

This clone has only a few counts. The rearrangement joins TRBV5-1 to TRBJ2-2; 8 bases line up with TRBD1. The junction had 5 bases not matched to a gene; V was cut back by 0 bases and J by 4 bases. The length of the CDR3 is 16 residues. CDR1 SGHRS and CDR2 YFSETQ come from the germline V gene. The CDR3 loop is CASSLVQGEGTGELFF. The CDR3 nucleotides read TGCGCCAGCAGCTTGGTACAGGGGGAAGGCACCGGGGAGCTGTTTTTT.